Presented here are 2 T cell receptor beta chains from one specimen sequenced in a study. TCRdb independently ran MiXCR on the RT-PCR reads; one entry per CDR3 protein. Of about 680,000 distinct CDR3 sequences detected, 14% appear once; the ten largest clones hold 3.6%. The sequencing input was memory CD4+ T cells from blood. These receptors all stem from a female donor in good health, serving as a healthy control.

This clonotype was observed many times. V gene TRBV6-5 combines with J gene TRBJ1-2; D possibly corresponds to TRBD1 (6 bases). Looked up from germline, CDR1 is MNHEY and CDR2 is SVGAGI. The CDR3 is 12 residues long. Trimming shortened V by 6 bases and J by 6 bases, and 11 bases separated the two germline ends. The DNA for the CDR3 is TGTGCCAGCAGCCAGGGGATCCATGGCTACACCTTC. Translation gives CASSQGIHGYTF.

Ten or more counts support this clonotype. The rearrangement uses TRBV6-5 and TRBJ2-1; TRBD2 agrees at 8 bases. Unmatched junction bases numbered 13, after V lost 6 bases and J lost 9 bases. Per the germline V gene, CDR1 is MNHEY and CDR2 is SVGAGI. The CDR3 covers 15 residues. The CDR3 spells CASRPLRAGESEQFF. CDR3 bases: TGTGCCAGCAGGCCCCTACGAGCGGGAGAGTCTGAGCAGTTCTTC.